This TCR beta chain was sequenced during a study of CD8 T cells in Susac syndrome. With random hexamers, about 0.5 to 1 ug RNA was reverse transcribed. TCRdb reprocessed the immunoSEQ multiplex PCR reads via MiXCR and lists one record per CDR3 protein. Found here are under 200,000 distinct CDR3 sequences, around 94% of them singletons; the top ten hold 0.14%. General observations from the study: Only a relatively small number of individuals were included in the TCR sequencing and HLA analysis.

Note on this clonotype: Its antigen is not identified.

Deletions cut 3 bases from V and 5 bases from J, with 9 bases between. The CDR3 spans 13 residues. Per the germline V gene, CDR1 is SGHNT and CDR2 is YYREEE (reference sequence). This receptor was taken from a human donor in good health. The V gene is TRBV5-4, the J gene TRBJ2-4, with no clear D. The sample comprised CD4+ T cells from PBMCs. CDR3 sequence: CASSYRAENIQYF. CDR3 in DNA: TGTGCCAGCAGCTACCGGGCGGAAAACATTCAGTACTTC.